Ten or more counts support the clone carrying this TCR beta chain. Unique molecular identifiers were incorporated when the TCRbeta library was constructed. TCRdb fed the PCR reads into MiXCR, producing one record per CDR3 protein. The table includes about 460,000 distinct CDR3 sequences, approximately 13% detected once. This sample was included in a study of T-cell reconstitution after alpha-beta-depleted transplantation in children. CDR1 LGHNA and CDR2 YSLEER come from the germline V gene. The CDR3 length is 12 residues. Trimming cost V 3 bases and J 12 bases; bases outside gene matches: 4. The sequence was collected from a human donor who donated a stem cell graft to a child with combined immunodeficiency. Sequences were derived from PBMCs from the stem cell graft donor, sampled from the stem cell graft. This chain links TRBV4-3 with TRBJ2-1, with 8 nucleotides matching TRBD2. CDR3 protein: CASSHSGNGQFF. CDR3 bases: TGCGCCAGCAGCCATAGCGGGAACGGGCAGTTCTTC.